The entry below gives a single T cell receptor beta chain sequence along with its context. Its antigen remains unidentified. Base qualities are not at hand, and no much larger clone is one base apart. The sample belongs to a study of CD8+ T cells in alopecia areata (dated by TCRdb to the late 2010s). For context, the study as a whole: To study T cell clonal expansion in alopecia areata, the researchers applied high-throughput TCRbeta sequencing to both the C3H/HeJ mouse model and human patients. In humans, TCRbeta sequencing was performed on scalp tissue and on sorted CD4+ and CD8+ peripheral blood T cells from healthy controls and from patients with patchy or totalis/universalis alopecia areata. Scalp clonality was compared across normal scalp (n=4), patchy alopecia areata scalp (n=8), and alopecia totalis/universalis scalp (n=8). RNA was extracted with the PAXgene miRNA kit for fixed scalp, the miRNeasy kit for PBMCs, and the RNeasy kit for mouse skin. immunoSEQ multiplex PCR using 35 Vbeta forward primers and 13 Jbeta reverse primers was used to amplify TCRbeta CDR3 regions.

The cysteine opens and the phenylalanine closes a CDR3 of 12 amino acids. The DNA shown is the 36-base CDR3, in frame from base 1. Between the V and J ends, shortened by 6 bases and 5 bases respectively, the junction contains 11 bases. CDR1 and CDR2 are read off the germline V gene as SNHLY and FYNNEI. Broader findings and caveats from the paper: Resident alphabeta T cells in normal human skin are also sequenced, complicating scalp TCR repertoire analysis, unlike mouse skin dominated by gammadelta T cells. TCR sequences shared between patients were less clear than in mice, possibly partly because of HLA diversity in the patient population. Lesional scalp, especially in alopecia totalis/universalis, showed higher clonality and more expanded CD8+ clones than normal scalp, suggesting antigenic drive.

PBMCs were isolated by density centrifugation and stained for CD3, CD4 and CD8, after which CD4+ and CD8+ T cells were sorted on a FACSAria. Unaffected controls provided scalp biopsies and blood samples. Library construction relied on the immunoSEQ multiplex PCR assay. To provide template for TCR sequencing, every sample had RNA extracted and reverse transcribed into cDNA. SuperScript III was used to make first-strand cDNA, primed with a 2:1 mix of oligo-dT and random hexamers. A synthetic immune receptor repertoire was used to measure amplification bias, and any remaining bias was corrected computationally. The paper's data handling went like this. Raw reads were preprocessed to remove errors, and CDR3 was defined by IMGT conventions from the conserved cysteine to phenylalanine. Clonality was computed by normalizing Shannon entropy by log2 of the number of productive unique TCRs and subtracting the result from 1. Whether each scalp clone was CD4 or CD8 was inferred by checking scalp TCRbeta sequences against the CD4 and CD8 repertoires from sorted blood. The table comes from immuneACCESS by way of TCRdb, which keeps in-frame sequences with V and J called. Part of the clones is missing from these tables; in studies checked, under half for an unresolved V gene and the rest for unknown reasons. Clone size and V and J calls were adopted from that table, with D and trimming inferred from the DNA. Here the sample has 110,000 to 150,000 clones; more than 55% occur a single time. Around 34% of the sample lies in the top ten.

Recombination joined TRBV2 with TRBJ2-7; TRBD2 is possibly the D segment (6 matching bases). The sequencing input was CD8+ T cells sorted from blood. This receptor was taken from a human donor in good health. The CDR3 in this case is CASRAGRDEQYF. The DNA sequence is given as TGTGCCAGCAGGGCCGGGAGAGACGAGCAGTACTTC. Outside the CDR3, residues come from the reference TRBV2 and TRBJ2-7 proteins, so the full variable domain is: EPEVTQTPSHQVTQMGQEVILRCVPISNHLYFYWYRQILGQKVEFLVSFYNNEISEKSEIFDDQFSVERPDGSNFTLKIRSTKLEDSAMYFCASRAGRDEQYFGPGTRLTVT.